A single T cell receptor beta chain is shown here with its context. The record originates from a study of blood T cell repertoires in COVID-19. Study context: From the United States, Italy and Spain came samples of acute and convalescent COVID-19. PBMCs, B-cell-depleted T cells, or T cells were the source of the cDNA or gDNA that made up the material.

In the authors' workflow: The assay estimated nucleated cells by amplifying reference gene primers. Profiling relied on immunoSEQ multiplex PCR, and the TCRdb table lists in-frame clones only, not all of them. The DNA was the basis for D and trimming; V, J and clone size are from that table. Here the sample spans fewer than 200,000 clones, about 84% being singletons. Germline V lookup: CDR1 SGHVS, CDR2 FQNEAQ. V gave up 4 bases and J gave up 5 bases; unmatched junction bases: 5. The CDR3 is made up of 14 amino acids. This sequence originates from a human donor in a cohort sampled during active COVID-19. This rearrangement joins TRBV7-8 to TRBJ1-1, with 9 bases fitting TRBD1. Sequences were obtained from peripheral blood. The CDR3: CASSSTGGGTEAFF. The CDR3 nucleotides are TGTGCCAGCAGCTCAACAGGGGGCGGAACTGAAGCTTTCTTT.